These 2 T cell receptor beta chains came from one sample sequenced in a study of blood T cells in healthy people across ages. A J-beta primer mix and a sample-barcoded 5' primer were used in a second PCR of roughly 6 to 12 cycles. One entry per CDR3 protein, called by TCRdb with MiXCR from the 5' RACE reads. The data contain hundreds of thousands of distinct CDR3 sequences, 44% of them seen just once; the ten biggest clones take up around 18%. What was sequenced was blood. These receptors originate from a man in his fifties or sixties in good health.

V usage is TRBV30 and J usage is TRBJ2-5, with TRBD1 matching 8 bases. Germline V lookup: CDR1 GTSNPN, CDR2 SVGIG (reference sequence). V shed 4 bases, J shed 2 bases, and the junction held 0 bases outside the gene matches. The CDR3 has 12 residues. CDR3 protein: CAWNRGQETQYF. CDR3 DNA sequence: TGTGCCTGGAACAGGGGGCAAGAGACCCAGTACTTC.

In regard to this clonotype: One end of the junction varies from germline; a read error may be responsible. The rearrangement links TRBV29-1 to TRBJ1-5; D unclear. CDR1 and CDR2 (germline): SQVTM, ANQGSEA. The CDR3 sequence is 15 residues long. CDR3 coding DNA: TGCGGCGTGACGTCCGGGGTCGGGAGCAATCAGCCCCAGCATTTT. It codes for CGVTSGVGSNQPQHF.